These 10 T cell receptor beta chains originate from one sample sequenced in a study of blood T cell repertoires in COVID-19. Data came from immunoSEQ multiplex PCR; TCRdb stores just in-frame clones and leaves some out. The table records some 48,000 clones, more than 75% of them present only once. Sequenced sample: peripheral blood. The receptor source for this set is a human donor in a cohort sampled during active COVID-19.

J is TRBJ1-1 and V is TRBV18; 9 bases map to TRBD1. There are 15 residues in the CDR3. The junction had 6 bases not matched to a gene; V was cut back by 3 bases and J by 4 bases. Germline-derived CDR1 and CDR2 are KGHSH and LQKENI. The chain's CDR3 is CASSPGQGTGTEAFF. CDR3 coding DNA: TGTGCCAGCTCACCGGGACAGGGAACGGGCACTGAAGCTTTCTTT. Full variable domain (missing parts from reference TRBV18 and TRBJ1-1): NAGVMQNPRHLVRRRGQEARLRCSPMKGHSHVYWYRQLPEEGLKFMVYLQKENIIDESGMPKERFSAEFPKEGPSILRIQQVVRGDSAAYFCASSPGQGTGTEAFFGQGTRLTVV.

The chain recombines TRBV19 with TRBJ1-2, with 8 bases aligning to TRBD1. The V gene end was trimmed by 4 bases and the J gene end by 7 bases; junction bases not matched to a gene: 2. Germline CDR1 LNHDA, CDR2 SQIVND (reference sequence). The CDR3 has 12 residues. As DNA, the CDR3 is TGTGCCAGTAGTACCCAGGGGGCTGGCTACACCTTC. Residues: CASSTQGAGYTF.

The J gene is TRBJ1-2, the V gene TRBV5-4; D might be TRBD1 (6 bases). Germline V gene sequence: CDR1 SGHNT, CDR2 YYREEE (reference sequence). The ends were cut back, 0 bases at V and 4 bases at J, with 13 bases in the middle. CDR3 length equals 15 residues. For the CDR3, the DNA is TGTGCCAGCAGCTTGGTTAGGACAGAGGCCTATGGCTACACCTTC. It specifies CASSLVRTEAYGYTF.

The rearrangement uses TRBV18 and TRBJ2-7; TRBD2 agrees at 11 bases. Trimming at V came to 3 bases and at J to 4 bases, leaving 2 bases not matched to a gene. This CDR3 is 14 amino acids long. Germline CDR1 is KGHSH and CDR2 is LQKENI. The CDR3 nucleotides read TGTGCCAGCTCACCGACTAGCGGGACTTACGAGCAGTACTTC. This translates into CASSPTSGTYEQYF.

The genes are TRBV2 and TRBJ2-2, with 8 bases aligning to TRBD1. Germline trimming cut 10 bases from V and 5 bases from J; bases unmatched to any gene: 6. The CDR3 is made up of 13 amino acids. Germline V lookup: CDR1 SNHLY, CDR2 FYNNEI. CDR3 in amino acids: CATQGAYTGELFF. CDR3 bases: TGTGCCACTCAGGGGGCTTATACCGGGGAGCTGTTTTTT.

J is TRBJ1-4 and V is TRBV27, with 8 bases that match TRBD1. The ends lost 5 bases at V and 8 bases at J; junction bases unmatched: 16. From germline, CDR1 is MNHEY and CDR2 SMNVEV (reference sequence). The CDR3 is made up of 17 amino acids. The CDR3 nucleotides are TGTGCCAGCAGTCCACTCCCCCCGGGACAGGCGGACGAAAAACTGTTTTTT. Residues: CASSPLPPGQADEKLFF. The full variable domain, in which reference TRBV27 and TRBJ1-4 provide the parts outside the CDR3, is EAQVTQNPRYLITVTGKKLTVTCSQNMNHEYMSWYRQDPGLGLRQIYYSMNVEVTDKGDVPEGYKVSRKEKRNFPLILESPSPNQTSLYFCASSPLPPGQADEKLFFGSGTQLSVL.

The chain couples TRBV9 to TRBJ2-3; TRBD2 aligns across 9 bases. Germline-derived CDR1 and CDR2 are SGDLS and YYNGEE. V lost 4 bases and J lost 5; bases outside the gene matches: 5. This CDR3 is built from 14 residues. This chain's CDR3 is CASSWAGGKDTQYF. The CDR3, as DNA: TGTGCCAGCAGCTGGGCGGGAGGGAAAGATACGCAGTATTTT.

This clone was counted a single time. V usage is TRBV5-1 and J usage is TRBJ2-3; 7 bases map to TRBD2. Germline V gene data show CDR1 as SGHRS and CDR2 as YFSETQ. The length of the CDR3 is 17 residues. Trimming at V came to 0 bases and at J to 4 bases, leaving 11 bases not matched to a gene. Here the CDR3 reads CASSLAAGAPAADTQYF. The CDR3 DNA follows: TGCGCCAGCAGCTTGGCGGCGGGAGCTCCCGCCGCAGATACGCAGTATTTT.

This clone was observed once. The V gene is TRBV4-3, the J gene TRBJ1-1; TRBD1 agrees at 8 bases. CDR3 length: 18 amino acids. Germline CDR1 and CDR2: LGHNA and YSLEER. The J segment lost 0 bases and the V segment lost 0 bases, leaving 9 bases of the junction unmatched. CDR3 DNA sequence: TGCGCCAGCAGCCAAGATCCAGGGGGCGCAACGGTGAACACTGAAGCTTTCTTT. Encoded protein: CASSQDPGGATVNTEAFF.

The chain employs TRBV19 and TRBJ2-7; D possibly corresponds to TRBD1 (5 bases). Trimming left V 5 bases short and J 2 bases short, with 7 bases between. Per the germline V gene, CDR1 is LNHDA and CDR2 is SQIVND (reference sequence). The CDR3 is 12 amino acids. The CDR3: CASSDRTYEQYF. CDR3 bases: TGTGCCAGTAGTGACAGAACCTACGAGCAGTACTTC.